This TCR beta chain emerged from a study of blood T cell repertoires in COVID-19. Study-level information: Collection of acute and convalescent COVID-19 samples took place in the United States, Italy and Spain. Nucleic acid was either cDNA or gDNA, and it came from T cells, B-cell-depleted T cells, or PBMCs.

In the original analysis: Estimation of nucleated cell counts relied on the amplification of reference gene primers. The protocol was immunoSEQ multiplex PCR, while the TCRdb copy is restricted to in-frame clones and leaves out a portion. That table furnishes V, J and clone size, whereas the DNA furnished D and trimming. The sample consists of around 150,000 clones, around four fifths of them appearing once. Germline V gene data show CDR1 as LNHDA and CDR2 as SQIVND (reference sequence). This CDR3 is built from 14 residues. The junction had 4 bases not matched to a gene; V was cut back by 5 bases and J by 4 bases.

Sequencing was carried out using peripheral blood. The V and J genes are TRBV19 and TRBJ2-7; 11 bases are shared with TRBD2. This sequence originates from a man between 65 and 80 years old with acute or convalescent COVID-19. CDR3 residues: CASSVTSGTYEQYF. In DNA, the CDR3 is TGTGCCAGTAGTGTGACTAGCGGGACTTACGAGCAGTACTTC.